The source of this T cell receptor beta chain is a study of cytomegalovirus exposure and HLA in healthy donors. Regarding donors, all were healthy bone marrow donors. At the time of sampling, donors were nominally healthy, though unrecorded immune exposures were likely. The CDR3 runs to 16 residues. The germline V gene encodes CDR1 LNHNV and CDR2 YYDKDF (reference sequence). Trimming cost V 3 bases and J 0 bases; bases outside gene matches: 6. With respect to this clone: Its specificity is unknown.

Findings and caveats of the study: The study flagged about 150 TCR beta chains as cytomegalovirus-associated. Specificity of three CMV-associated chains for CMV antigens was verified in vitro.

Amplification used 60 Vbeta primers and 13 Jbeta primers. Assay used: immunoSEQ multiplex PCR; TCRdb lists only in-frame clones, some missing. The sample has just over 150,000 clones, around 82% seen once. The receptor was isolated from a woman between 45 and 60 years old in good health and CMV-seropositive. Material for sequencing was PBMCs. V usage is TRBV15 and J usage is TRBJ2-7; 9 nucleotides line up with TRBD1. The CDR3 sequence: CATSSYGTGLSYEQYF. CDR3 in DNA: TGTGCCACCAGCAGCTACGGGACAGGGCTCTCCTACGAGCAGTACTTC.